This T cell receptor (beta chain) comes out of a study of blood T cell repertoires in COVID-19. At the level of the study: Whether acute or convalescent, the COVID-19 samples came from the United States, Italy and Spain. Sample material is recorded as cDNA or gDNA derived from T cells, B-cell-depleted T cells, or PBMCs.

The CDR3 extends over 14 amino acids. Germline CDR1 and CDR2: LGHDT and YNNKEL (reference sequence). Between the trimmed V and J ends, which lost 4 bases and 3 bases, there was a span of 13 bases. Sequenced by immunoSEQ multiplex PCR; TCRdb stores in-frame clones only, minus some. The table has about 210,000 clones, roughly 86% seen once. The TCR comes from a woman aged 50 to 60 with active or convalescent COVID-19. Sequencing was carried out using peripheral blood. This chain uses TRBV3-1 (or the pseudogene TRBV3-2) with TRBJ2-7; D possibly corresponds to TRBD1 (6 bases). The CDR3 protein is CASSLDRHLYEQYV. The CDR3 DNA reads TGTGCCAGCAGCCTTGACAGGCATCTCTACGAGCAGTACGTC.